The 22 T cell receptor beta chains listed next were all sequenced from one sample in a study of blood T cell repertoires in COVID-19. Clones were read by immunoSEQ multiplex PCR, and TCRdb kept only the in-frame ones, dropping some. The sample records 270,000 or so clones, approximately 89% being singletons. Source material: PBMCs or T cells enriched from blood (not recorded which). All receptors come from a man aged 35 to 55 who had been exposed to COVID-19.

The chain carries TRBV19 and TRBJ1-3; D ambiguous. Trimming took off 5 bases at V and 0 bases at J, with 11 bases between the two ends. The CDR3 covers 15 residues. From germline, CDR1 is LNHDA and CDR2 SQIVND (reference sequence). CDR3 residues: CASSPRLSSGNTIYF. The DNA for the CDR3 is TGTGCCAGTAGTCCGAGACTGAGCTCTGGAAACACCATATATTTT.

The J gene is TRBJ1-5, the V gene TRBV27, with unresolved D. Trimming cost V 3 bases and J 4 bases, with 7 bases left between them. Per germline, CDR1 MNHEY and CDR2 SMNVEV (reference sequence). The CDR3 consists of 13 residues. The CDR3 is CASSLSGNQPQHF. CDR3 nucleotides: TGTGCCAGCAGTTTGTCGGGAAATCAGCCCCAGCATTTT.

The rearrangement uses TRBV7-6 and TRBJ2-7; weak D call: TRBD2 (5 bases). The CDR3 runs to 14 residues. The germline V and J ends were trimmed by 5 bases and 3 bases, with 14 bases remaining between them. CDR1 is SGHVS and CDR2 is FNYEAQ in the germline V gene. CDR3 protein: CASSTSAGGYEQYF. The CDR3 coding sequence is TGTGCCAGCAGCACTTCTGCGGGCGGCTACGAGCAGTACTTC. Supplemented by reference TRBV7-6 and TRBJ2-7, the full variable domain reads GAGVSQSPRYKVTKRGQDVALRCDPISGHVSLYWYRQALGQGPEFLTYFNYEAQQDKSGLPNDRFSAERPEGSISTLTIQRTEQRDSAMYRCASSTSAGGYEQYFGPGTRLTVT.

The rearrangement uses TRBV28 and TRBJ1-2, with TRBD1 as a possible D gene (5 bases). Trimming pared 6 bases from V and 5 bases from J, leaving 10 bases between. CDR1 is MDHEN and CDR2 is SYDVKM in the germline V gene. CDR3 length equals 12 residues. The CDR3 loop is CASRSGTYGYTF. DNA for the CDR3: TGTGCCAGCAGAAGCGGGACTTATGGCTACACCTTC.

CDR3 residues: CASSEGQGEKLFF. As DNA, the CDR3 is TGTGCCAGCAGTGAAGGACAGGGTGAAAAACTGTTTTTT. V gene TRBV6-1 combines with J gene TRBJ1-4, with TRBD1 matching 7 bases. The CDR3 extends over 13 amino acids. J gave up 7 bases and V 1 base, and 0 bases lay outside the gene matches. The germline gives CDR1 MNHNS, CDR2 SASEGT.

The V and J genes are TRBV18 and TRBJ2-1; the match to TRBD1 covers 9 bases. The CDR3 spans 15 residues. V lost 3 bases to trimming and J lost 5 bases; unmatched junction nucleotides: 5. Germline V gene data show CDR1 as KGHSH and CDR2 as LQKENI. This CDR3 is CASSPPGTGNNEQFF. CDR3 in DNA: TGTGCCAGCTCACCCCCCGGGACAGGGAACAATGAGCAGTTCTTC.

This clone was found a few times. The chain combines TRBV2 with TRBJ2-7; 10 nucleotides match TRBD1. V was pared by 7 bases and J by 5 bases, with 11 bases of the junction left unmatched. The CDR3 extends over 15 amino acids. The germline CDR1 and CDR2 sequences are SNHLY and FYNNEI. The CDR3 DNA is TGTGCCAGCAATTGGCCGGGACAGGGGACACACGAGCAGTACTTC. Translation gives CASNWPGQGTHEQYF.

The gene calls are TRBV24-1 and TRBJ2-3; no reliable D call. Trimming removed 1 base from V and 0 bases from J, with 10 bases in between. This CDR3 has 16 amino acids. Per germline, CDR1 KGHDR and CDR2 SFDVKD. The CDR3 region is CATSDFRGGSTDTQYF. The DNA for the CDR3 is TGTGCCACCAGTGATTTCCGCGGCGGTAGCACAGATACGCAGTATTTT.

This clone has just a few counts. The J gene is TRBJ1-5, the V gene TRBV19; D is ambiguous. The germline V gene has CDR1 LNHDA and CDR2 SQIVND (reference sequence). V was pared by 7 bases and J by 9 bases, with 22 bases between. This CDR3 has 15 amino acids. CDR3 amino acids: CASTRGLVDNAPQHF. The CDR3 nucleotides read TGTGCCAGTACCCGTGGTCTAGTAGATAATGCGCCCCAGCATTTT.

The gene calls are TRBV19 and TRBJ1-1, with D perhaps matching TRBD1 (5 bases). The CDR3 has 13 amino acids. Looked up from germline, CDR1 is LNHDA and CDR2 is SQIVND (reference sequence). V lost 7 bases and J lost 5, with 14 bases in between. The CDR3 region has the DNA TGTGCCAGTAACTGGGCAGGGCGAACTGAAGCTTTCTTT. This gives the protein CASNWAGRTEAFF.

In nucleotides, the CDR3 is TGTGCCAGCAGCCAAGCGCTAGCGGGAGACAACGAGCAGTACTTC. Translating gives CASSQALAGDNEQYF. V usage is TRBV4-2 and J usage is TRBJ2-7, with 10 bases lining up with TRBD2. Trimming removed 1 base from V and 5 bases from J; junction bases left unmatched: 5. Germline values: CDR1 LGHNA, CDR2 YNFKEQ. The CDR3 is 15 residues long.

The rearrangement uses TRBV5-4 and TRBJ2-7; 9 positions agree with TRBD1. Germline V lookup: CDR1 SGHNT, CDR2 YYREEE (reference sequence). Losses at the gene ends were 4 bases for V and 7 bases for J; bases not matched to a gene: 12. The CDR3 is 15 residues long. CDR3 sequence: CASSPAGQGGSEQYF. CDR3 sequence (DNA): TGTGCCAGCAGCCCCGCGGGACAGGGTGGGTCGGAGCAGTACTTC.

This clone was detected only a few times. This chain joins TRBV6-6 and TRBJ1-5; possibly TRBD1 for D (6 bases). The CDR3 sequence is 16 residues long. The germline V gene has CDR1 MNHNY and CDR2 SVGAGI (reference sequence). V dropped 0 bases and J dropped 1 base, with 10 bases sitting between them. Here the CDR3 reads CASSYSIGQSNQPQHF. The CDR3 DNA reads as TGTGCCAGCAGTTACTCCATCGGACAGAGCAATCAGCCCCAGCATTTT.

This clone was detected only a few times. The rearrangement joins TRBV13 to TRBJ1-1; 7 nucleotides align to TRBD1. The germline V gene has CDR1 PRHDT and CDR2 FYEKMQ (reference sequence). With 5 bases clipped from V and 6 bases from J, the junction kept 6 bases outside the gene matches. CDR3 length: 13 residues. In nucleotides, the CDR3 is TGTGCCAGCAGCCAACAGGGGCGCGCTGAAGCTTTCTTT. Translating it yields CASSQQGRAEAFF.

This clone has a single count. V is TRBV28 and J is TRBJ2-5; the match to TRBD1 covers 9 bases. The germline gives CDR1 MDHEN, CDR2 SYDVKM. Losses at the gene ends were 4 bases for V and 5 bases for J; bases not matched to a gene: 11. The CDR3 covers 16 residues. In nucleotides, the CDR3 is TGTGCCAGCAGTTCCTGGACAGGGGAGATAGGGGAGACCCAGTACTTC. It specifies CASSSWTGEIGETQYF. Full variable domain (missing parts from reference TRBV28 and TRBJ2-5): DVKVTQSSRYLVKRTGEKVFLECVQDMDHENMFWYRQDPGLGLRLIYFSYDVKMKEKGDIPEGYSVSREKKERFSLILESASTNQTSMYLCASSSWTGEIGETQYFGPGTRLLVL.

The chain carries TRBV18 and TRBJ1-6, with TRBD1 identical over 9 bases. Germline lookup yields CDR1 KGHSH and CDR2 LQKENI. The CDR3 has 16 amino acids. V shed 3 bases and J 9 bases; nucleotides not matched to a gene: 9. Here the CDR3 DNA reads TGTGCCAGCTCACCCCCGGGACAGGGCGAGGCTTCACCCCTCCACTTT. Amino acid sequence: CASSPPGQGEASPLHF.

The chain's CDR3 is CASSSEVRADEQYF. In nucleotides, the CDR3 is TGTGCCAGTAGTTCGGAGGTCCGGGCGGACGAGCAGTACTTC. The chain links TRBV19 to TRBJ2-7; maybe TRBD2 (5 bases). Germline V CDR1 and CDR2: LNHDA, SQIVND (reference sequence). CDR3 length: 14 amino acids. Trimming left V 5 bases short and J 5 bases short, with 16 bases between.

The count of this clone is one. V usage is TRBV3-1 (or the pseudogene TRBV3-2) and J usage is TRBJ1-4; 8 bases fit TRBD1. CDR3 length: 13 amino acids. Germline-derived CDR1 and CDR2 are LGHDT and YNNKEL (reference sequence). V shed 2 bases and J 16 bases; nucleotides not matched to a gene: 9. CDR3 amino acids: CASSQTRQGSKFF. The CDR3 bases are TGTGCCAGCAGCCAAACTCGACAGGGGAGTAAGTTTTTT.

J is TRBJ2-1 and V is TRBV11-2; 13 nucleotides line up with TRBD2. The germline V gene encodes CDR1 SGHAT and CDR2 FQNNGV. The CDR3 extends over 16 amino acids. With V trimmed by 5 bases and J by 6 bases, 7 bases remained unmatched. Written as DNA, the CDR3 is TGTGCCAGCAGCCCCCGACTAGCGGGAGGTCGCAATGAGCAGTTCTTC. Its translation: CASSPRLAGGRNEQFF.

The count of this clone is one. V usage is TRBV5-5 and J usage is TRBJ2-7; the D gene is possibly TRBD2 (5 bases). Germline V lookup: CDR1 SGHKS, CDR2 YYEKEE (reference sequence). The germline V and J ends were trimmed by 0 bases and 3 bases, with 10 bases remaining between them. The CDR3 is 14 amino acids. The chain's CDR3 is CASSLERGNYEQYF. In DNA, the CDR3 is TGTGCCAGCAGCTTGGAACGGGGAAACTACGAGCAGTACTTC.

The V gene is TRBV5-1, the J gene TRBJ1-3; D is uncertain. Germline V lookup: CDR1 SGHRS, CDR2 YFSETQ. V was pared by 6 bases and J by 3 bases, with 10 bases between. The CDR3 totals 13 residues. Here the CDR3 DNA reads TGCGCCAGCACCGGGGAGATTGGAAACACCATATATTTT. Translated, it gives CASTGEIGNTIYF.

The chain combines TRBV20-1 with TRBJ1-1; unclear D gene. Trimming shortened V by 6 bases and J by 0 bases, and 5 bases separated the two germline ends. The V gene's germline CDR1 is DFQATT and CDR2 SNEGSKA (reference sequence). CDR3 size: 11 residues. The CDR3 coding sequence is TGCAGTGCCTATGTGAACACTGAAGCTTTCTTT. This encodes CSAYVNTEAFF.